The 5 T cell receptor beta chains given below trace back to one sample, sequenced in a study of shared clonotypes between healthy human individuals. Sequencing used immunoSEQ multiplex PCR; TCRdb keeps in-frame clones, though not all of them. The top ten hold 0.37% of the sample, which has 2 million to 2.5 million clones, about 90% seen once. The material sequenced was naive CD4+ T cells from PBMCs. Stated subset: CD45RA+ positively selected. The receptor source for this set is a man younger than 35 in good health. Some clones in this sample may be carry-over from other donors' samples.

In the case of this clone: At the DNA level, this CDR3 is encoded by other sequences in the same sample as well. This chain links TRBV5-1 with TRBJ2-7, with D possibly TRBD1 on 5 matching bases. Per the germline V gene, CDR1 is SGHRS and CDR2 is YFSETQ. This CDR3 spans 12 amino acids. Trimming left V 2 bases short and J 4 bases short, with 7 bases between. The CDR3 protein is CASSLKGYEQYF. For the CDR3, the DNA is TGCGCCAGCAGCTTAAAGGGGTACGAGCAGTACTTC. The full variable domain, rest sourced from reference TRBV5-1 and TRBJ2-7, is KAGVTQTPRYLIKTRGQQVTLSCSPISGHRSVSWYQQTPGQGLQFLFEYFSETQRNKGNFPGRFSGRQFSNSRSEMNVSTLELGDSALYLCASSLKGYEQYFGPGTRLTVT.

The CDR3 DNA is TGCGCCAGCATGTGGGGGGAGTTTACCAATGAGCAGTTCTTC. It yields the protein CASMWGEFTNEQFF. The chain has TRBV5-1 and TRBJ2-1; a weak D match, TRBD2 (6 bases). Trimming shortened V by 6 bases and J by 6 bases, and 16 bases separated the two germline ends. Per the germline V gene, CDR1 is SGHRS and CDR2 is YFSETQ. The CDR3 spans 14 residues.

The V gene is TRBV20-1, the J gene TRBJ2-1; tentatively, D is TRBD1 (6 bases). Germline V gene sequence: CDR1 DFQATT, CDR2 SNEGSKA (reference sequence). V lost 6 bases to trimming and J lost 9 bases, with 12 bases between them. CDR3 length: 11 amino acids. CDR3 nucleotides: TGCAGTGCCCTCAGGGGACCTGAGCAGTTCTTC. Residues: CSALRGPEQFF.

The rearrangement joins TRBV28 to TRBJ2-7; D tentatively fits TRBD1 or TRBD2 (5 bases each). The germline V and J ends were trimmed by 5 bases and 2 bases, with 16 bases remaining between them. CDR3 length: 15 residues. Germline V gene sequence: CDR1 MDHEN, CDR2 SYDVKM. DNA for the CDR3: TGTGCCAGCAGTCCAATCAGGGACGGCACCTACGAGCAGTACTTC. This translates into CASSPIRDGTYEQYF. The full variable domain, in which reference TRBV28 and TRBJ2-7 provide the parts outside the CDR3, is DVKVTQSSRYLVKRTGEKVFLECVQDMDHENMFWYRQDPGLGLRLIYFSYDVKMKEKGDIPEGYSVSREKKERFSLILESASTNQTSMYLCASSPIRDGTYEQYFGPGTRLTVT.

V is TRBV15 and J is TRBJ2-7, with 8 bases that match TRBD1. Losses at the gene ends were 5 bases for V and 5 bases for J; bases not matched to a gene: 8. The CDR3 has 14 amino acids. Germline values: CDR1 LNHNV, CDR2 YYDKDF (reference sequence). The CDR3 DNA sequence: TGTGCCACCAGCCCAGGGGGCGACCGTGACGAGCAGTACTTC. Protein: CATSPGGDRDEQYF.